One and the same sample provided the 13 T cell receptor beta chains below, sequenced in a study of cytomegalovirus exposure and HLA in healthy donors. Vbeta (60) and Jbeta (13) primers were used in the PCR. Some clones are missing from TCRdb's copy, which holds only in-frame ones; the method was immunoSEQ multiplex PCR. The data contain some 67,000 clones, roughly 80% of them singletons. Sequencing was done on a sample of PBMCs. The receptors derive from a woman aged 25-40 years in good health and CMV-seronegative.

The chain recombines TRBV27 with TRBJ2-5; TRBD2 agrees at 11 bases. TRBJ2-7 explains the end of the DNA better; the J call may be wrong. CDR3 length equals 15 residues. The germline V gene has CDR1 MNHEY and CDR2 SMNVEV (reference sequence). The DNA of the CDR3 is TGTGCCAGCAGTTTAGCAGGACTAGCGGGTTACGAGCAGTACTTC. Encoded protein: CASSLAGLAGYEQYF.

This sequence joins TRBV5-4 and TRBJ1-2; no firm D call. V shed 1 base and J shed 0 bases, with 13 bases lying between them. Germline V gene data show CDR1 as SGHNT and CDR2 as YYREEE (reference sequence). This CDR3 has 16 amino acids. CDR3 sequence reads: CASSLYDGEPNYGYTF. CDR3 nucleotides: TGTGCCAGCAGCTTGTATGACGGAGAGCCTAACTATGGCTACACCTTC.

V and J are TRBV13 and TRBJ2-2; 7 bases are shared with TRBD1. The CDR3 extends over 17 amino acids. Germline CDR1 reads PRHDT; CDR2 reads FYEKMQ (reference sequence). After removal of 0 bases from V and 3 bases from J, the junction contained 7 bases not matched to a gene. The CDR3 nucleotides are TGTGCCAGCAGCTTAGGCCGACAGGGCCGGTACACCGGGGAGCTGTTTTTT. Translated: CASSLGRQGRYTGELFF.

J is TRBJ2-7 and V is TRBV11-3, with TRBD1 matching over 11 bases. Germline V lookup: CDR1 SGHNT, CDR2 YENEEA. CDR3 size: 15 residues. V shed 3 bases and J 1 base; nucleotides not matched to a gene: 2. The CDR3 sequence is CASSLGQGVSYEQYF. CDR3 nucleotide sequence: TGTGCCAGCAGCTTGGGACAGGGGGTATCCTACGAGCAGTACTTC.

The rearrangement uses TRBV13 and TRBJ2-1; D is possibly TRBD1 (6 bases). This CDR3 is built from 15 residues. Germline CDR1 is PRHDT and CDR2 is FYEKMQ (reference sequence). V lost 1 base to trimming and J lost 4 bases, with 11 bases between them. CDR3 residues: CASSLEGTRYNEQFF. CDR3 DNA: TGTGCCAGCAGCTTAGAGGGGACAAGGTACAATGAGCAGTTCTTC.

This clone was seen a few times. The CDR3 region has the DNA TGCGCCAGCGCGGCGAACACCGGGGAGCTGTTTTTT. This encodes CASAANTGELFF. The rearrangement links TRBV4-3 to TRBJ2-2; D gene ambiguous. Trimming pared 8 bases from V and 0 bases from J, leaving 4 bases between. CDR1 and CDR2 (germline): LGHNA, YSLEER. The CDR3 has 12 residues.

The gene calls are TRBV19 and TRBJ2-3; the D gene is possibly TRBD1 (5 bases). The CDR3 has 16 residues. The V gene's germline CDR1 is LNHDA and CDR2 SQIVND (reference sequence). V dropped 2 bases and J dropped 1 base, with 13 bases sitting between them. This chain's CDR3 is CASSIRGRSGTDTQYF. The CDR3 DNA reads TGTGCCAGTAGTATAAGGGGCCGCTCCGGCACAGATACGCAGTATTTT.

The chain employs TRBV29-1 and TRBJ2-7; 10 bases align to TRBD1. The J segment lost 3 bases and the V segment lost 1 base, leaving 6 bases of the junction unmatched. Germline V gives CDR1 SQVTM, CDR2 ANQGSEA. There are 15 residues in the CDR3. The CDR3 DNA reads TGCAGCGTTGAAGGTTCGGGACAGGGGATCTACGAGCAGTACTTC. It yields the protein CSVEGSGQGIYEQYF.

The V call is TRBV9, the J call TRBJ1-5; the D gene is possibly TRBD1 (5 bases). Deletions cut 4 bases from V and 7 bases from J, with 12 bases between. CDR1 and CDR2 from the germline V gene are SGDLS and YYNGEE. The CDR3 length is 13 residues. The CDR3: CASSPGRGQPQHF. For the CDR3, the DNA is TGTGCCAGCAGCCCAGGTCGGGGGCAGCCCCAGCATTTT.

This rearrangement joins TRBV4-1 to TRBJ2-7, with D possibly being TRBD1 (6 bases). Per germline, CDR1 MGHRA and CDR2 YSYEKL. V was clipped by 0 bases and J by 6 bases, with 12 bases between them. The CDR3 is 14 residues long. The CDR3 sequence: CASSQDRGWGEQYF. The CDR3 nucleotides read TGCGCCAGCAGCCAAGACAGGGGCTGGGGCGAGCAGTACTTC.

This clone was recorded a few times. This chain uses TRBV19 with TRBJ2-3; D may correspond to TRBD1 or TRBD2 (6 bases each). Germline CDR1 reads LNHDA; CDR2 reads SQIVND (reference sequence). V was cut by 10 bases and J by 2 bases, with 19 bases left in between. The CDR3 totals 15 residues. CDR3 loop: CATRRGSEFTDTQYF. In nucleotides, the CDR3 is TGTGCCACTAGGAGGGGGAGCGAATTCACAGATACGCAGTATTTT.

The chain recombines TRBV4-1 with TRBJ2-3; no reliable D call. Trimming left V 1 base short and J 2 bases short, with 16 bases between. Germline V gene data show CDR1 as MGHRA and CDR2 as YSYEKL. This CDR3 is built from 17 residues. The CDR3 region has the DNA TGCGCCAGCAGCCAAGGGTCCGGCAGGCAACTCACAGATACGCAGTATTTT. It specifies CASSQGSGRQLTDTQYF.

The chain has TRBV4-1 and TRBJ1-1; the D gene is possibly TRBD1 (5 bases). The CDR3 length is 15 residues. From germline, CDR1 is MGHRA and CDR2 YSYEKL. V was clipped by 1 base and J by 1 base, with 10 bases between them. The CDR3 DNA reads TGCGCCAGCAGCCAAGCCGGGGGAACGAACACTGAAGCTTTCTTT. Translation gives CASSQAGGTNTEAFF.